This T cell receptor (beta chain) was identified during a study of cytomegalovirus exposure and HLA in healthy donors. Study summary: The Caucasian-associated ancestry cluster held roughly 81% of under 450 genotyped donors.

About this clone: Its antigen remains unidentified.

Germline V gives CDR1 SGHAT, CDR2 FQDESV (reference sequence). Trimming took off 2 bases at V and 7 bases at J, with 11 bases between the two ends. This CDR3 is 13 amino acids long. Study outcomes and limitations: In a later analysis, a missense DCLRE1C variant was linked to TCR beta V- and J-gene trimming. Previous analysis showed most TCR beta V segments were productive about 90% or about 30% of the time. Across HLA loci, a later analysis found differing TCR association rates, with DRB1 most and HLA-C fewest.

With 60 Vbeta and 13 Jbeta primers, the PCR was carried out. Data came from immunoSEQ multiplex PCR; TCRdb stores just in-frame clones and leaves some out. Of around 170,000 clones in the sample, 65% to 80% were seen once. The sample comprised PBMCs. This clonotype originated in a woman in her forties in good health and CMV-seronegative. This chain uses TRBV11-1 with TRBJ1-2, with D perhaps TRBD1 (6 bases). This chain's CDR3 is CASSLPGESGYTF. CDR3 DNA sequence: TGTGCCAGCAGCTTACCAGGGGAAAGTGGCTACACCTTC. Full variable domain (remainder filled in from reference TRBV11-1 and TRBJ1-2): EAEVAQSPRYKITEKSQAVAFWCDPISGHATLYWYRQILGQGPELLVQFQDESVVDDSQLPKDRFSAERLKGVDSTLKIQPAELGDSAMYLCASSLPGESGYTFGSGTRLTVV.